This TCR beta chain was obtained from a study of shared clonotypes between healthy human individuals. About the research overall: Per donor, three plates held CD4 naive cells, three held CD4 memory, two held CD8 naive and one held CD8 memory. Study conclusions and caveats: At large depth, rarefaction still showed sorted-subset sequencing to be incomplete. Larger estimated richness was generally seen in naive subsets than in memory subsets.

The authors loaded around 190 ng DNA, 27,000 or so T cell genomes, into sorted-subset replicate PCRs. Profiled with immunoSEQ multiplex PCR; TCRdb holds only in-frame clones, not every one. The table lists millions of clones, roughly nine tenths of them singletons. Comment on this clone: The antigen is undetermined.

Sample: naive CD4+ T cells sorted from blood. Subset in this sample: CD45RA+ positively selected. This receptor was identified in a man in his late teens or twenties in good health.

The CDR3 spells CASTRTDSTFGYTF. The DNA of the CDR3 is TGTGCCAGCACCAGGACAGATTCTACTTTTGGCTACACCTTC. The rearrangement joins TRBV2 to TRBJ1-2, with D maybe TRBD1 (6 bases). The length of the CDR3 is 14 residues. CDR1 and CDR2 from the germline V gene are SNHLY and FYNNEI. Trimming left V 7 bases short and J 7 bases short, with 19 bases between.